One and the same sample provided the 10 T cell receptor beta chains below, sequenced in a study of cytomegalovirus exposure and HLA in healthy donors (dated by TCRdb to the late 2010s). The library was prepared using the immunoSEQ multiplex PCR assay. The multiplex PCR relied on a mix of 60 forward primers for TCR Vbeta segments and 13 reverse primers for TCR Jbeta segments. The table was pulled from immuneACCESS by TCRdb, which kept in-frame rearrangements only. Such tables lose some clones; where checked, under half of the loss comes from unresolved V genes, and the rest has no known cause. In all, the sample holds some 95,000 clones, and under 85% of those were seen once. The ten biggest clones cover approximately 7% of the sample. The specimen was PBMCs. The receptor set was obtained from a man over 45 in good health and CMV-seropositive.

This clone has more than one count but fewer than ten. This chain connects TRBV4-3 to TRBJ2-1; no clear D. The CDR3 has 13 residues. CDR1 is LGHNA and CDR2 is YSLEER in the germline V gene. V dropped 0 bases and J dropped 6 bases, with 6 bases sitting between them. The CDR3 sequence: CASSQDLINEQFF. CDR3 nucleotide sequence: TGCGCCAGCAGCCAAGATCTTATCAATGAGCAGTTCTTC.

This chain joins TRBV4-1 and TRBJ1-2; tentative D call: TRBD1 (6 bases). The CDR3 sequence is 12 residues long. Trimming took 3 bases from V and 4 from J, leaving 6 bases between them. CDR1 is MGHRA and CDR2 is YSYEKL in the germline V gene. The CDR3 DNA follows: TGCGCCAGCAGCCAGACAGGCTATGGCTACACCTTC. It is translated as CASSQTGYGYTF.

The CDR3 coding sequence is TGTGCCAGCAGTTACAGTCCCCCAGGGGTTGAACCCCAGCATTTT. It yields the protein CASSYSPPGVEPQHF. The rearrangement joins TRBV6-5 to TRBJ1-5, with D possibly being TRBD1 (6 bases). Germline CDR1 is MNHEY and CDR2 is SVGAGI. This CDR3 is 15 amino acids long. V lost 2 bases and J lost 10, with 18 bases in between.

This clone has more than one count but fewer than ten. This chain connects TRBV6-5 to TRBJ2-6; 7 nucleotides agree with TRBD1. The CDR3 extends over 16 amino acids. Germline V lookup: CDR1 MNHEY, CDR2 SVGAGI. V lost 4 bases to trimming and J lost 2 bases; unmatched junction nucleotides: 5. For the CDR3, the DNA is TGTGCCAGCAGTTGGCAGGGGGAAGCTGGGGCCAACGTCCTGACTTTC. Encoded protein: CASSWQGEAGANVLTF.

The gene calls are TRBV7-2 and TRBJ2-1, with a tentative D call TRBD1 (6 bases). Trimming removed 9 bases at V and 2 bases at J, with 11 bases between. Looked up from germline, CDR1 is SGHTA and CDR2 is FQGNSA. The CDR3 is 13 residues long. The DNA for the CDR3 is TGTGCCAGTTCGACAGGCCCCTACAATGAGCAGTTCTTC. It translates to CASSTGPYNEQFF.

This clone was seen only once. CDR3 protein: CASSAVPPGYSNQPQHF. CDR3 nucleotides: TGTGCCAGCAGTGCCGTCCCACCAGGGTATAGCAATCAGCCCCAGCATTTT. This chain links TRBV6-1 with TRBJ1-5; D possibly corresponds to TRBD1 (5 bases). Germline CDR1 and CDR2: MNHNS and SASEGT. Trimming shortened V by 4 bases and J by 0 bases, and 16 bases separated the two germline ends. The CDR3 is made up of 17 amino acids.

This clone appeared a single time. The chain employs TRBV4-3 and TRBJ2-1; 11 bases line up with TRBD2. The CDR3 covers 17 residues. CDR1 is LGHNA, CDR2 YSLEER, per germline. Unmatched junction bases numbered 10, after V lost 3 bases and J lost 6 bases. CDR3 coding DNA: TGCGCCAGCAGCCACGCCTCCTTAGCGGGGGGGCGCAATGAGCAGTTCTTC. Protein sequence: CASSHASLAGGRNEQFF.

This clone has only a few counts. The genes are TRBV9 and TRBJ2-5, with 8 bases fitting TRBD2. V dropped 2 bases and J dropped 1; count of bases not matched to a gene: 10. The CDR3 has 17 residues. Germline V CDR1 and CDR2: SGDLS, YYNGEE. CDR3 sequence reads: CASSVSPSGGAQETQYF. In nucleotides, the CDR3 is TGTGCCAGCAGCGTGTCCCCCTCGGGGGGGGCCCAAGAGACCCAGTACTTC.

The V call is TRBV7-6, the J call TRBJ2-1; 7 bases line up with TRBD2. From germline, CDR1 is SGHVS and CDR2 FNYEAQ. The J segment lost 8 bases and the V segment lost 3 bases, leaving 7 bases of the junction unmatched. The length of the CDR3 is 14 residues. In nucleotides, the CDR3 is TGTGCCAGCAGCTTTAGCGGGCCGAGGGATGAGCAGTTCTTC. Protein: CASSFSGPRDEQFF.

Only a few counts were recorded for this clone. The V and J genes are TRBV25-1 and TRBJ1-2; D remains ambiguous. Germline V gene data show CDR1 as MGHDK and CDR2 as SYGVNS. With 6 bases removed from V and 8 bases from J, the gap between germline ends came to 16 bases. The CDR3 contains 13 residues. CDR3 region: CASRGRTGGGYTF. CDR3 nucleotide sequence: TGTGCCAGCAGGGGAAGGACCGGCGGGGGCTACACCTTC.